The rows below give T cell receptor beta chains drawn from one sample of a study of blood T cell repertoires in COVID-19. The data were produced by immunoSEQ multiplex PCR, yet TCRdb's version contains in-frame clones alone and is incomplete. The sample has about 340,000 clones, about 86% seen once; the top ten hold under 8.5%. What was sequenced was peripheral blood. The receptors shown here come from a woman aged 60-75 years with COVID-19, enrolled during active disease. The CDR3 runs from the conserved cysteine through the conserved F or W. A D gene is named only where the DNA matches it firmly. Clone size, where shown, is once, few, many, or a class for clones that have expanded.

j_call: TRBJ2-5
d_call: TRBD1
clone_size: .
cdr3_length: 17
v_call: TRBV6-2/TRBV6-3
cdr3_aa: CASSRDSTIQSLETQYF
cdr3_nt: TGTGCCAGCAGTCGGGACAGTACCATCCAAAGCCTAGAGACCCAGTACTTC

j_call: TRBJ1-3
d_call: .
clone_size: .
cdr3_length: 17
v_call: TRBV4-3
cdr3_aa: CASSQVAGMGSGNTIYF
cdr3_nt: TGCGCCAGCAGCCAAGTCGCGGGTATGGGCTCTGGAAACACCATATATTTT

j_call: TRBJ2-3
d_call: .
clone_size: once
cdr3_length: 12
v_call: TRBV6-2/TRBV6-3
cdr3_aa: CASSPVQATQYF
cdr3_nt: TGTGCCAGCAGCCCCGTCCAGGCGACGCAGTATTTT

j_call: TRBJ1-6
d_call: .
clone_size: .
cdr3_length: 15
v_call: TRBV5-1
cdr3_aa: CASSLGSGKASPLHF
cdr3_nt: TGCGCCAGCAGCTTGGGGTCAGGAAAGGCTTCACCCCTCCACTTT

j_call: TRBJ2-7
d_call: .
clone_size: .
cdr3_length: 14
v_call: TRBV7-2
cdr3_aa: CASSLGAGSYEQYF
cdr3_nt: TGTGCCAGCAGCTTAGGGGCAGGGTCCTACGAGCAGTACTTC

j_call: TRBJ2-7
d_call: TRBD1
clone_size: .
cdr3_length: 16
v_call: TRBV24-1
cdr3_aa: CATSDLNYRGIKEQYF
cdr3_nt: TGTGCCACCAGTGATTTGAACTACAGGGGGATCAAGGAGCAGTACTTC

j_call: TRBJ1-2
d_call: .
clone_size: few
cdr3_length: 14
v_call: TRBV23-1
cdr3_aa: CASSPTGVLQGYTF
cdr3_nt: TGCGCCAGCAGTCCCACCGGGGTGCTTCAGGGCTACACCTTC

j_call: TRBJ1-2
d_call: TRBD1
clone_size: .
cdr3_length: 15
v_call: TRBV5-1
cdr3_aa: CASSSTPGQVYGYTF
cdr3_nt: TGCGCCAGCAGTTCCACACCGGGACAGGTCTATGGCTACACCTTC

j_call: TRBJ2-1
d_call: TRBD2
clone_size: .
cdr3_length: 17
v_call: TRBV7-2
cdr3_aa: CASSLTERTSGHNEQFF
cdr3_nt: TGTGCCAGCAGCTTAACGGAAAGGACTAGCGGGCACAATGAGCAGTTCTTC

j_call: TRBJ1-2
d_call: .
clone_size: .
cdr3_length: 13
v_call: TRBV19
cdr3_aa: CASKGSGFDGYTF
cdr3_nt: TGTGCCAGTAAAGGTTCGGGTTTCGATGGCTACACCTTC

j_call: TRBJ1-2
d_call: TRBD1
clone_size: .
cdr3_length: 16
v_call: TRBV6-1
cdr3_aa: CASSEAYGQGFYGYTF
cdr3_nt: TGTGCCAGCAGTGAAGCATACGGACAGGGATTCTATGGCTACACCTTC

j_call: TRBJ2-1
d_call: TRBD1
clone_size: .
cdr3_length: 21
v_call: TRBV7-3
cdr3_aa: CASSLTSTYGDSLPRANEQFF
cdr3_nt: TGTGCCAGCAGCTTAACGTCAACATACGGGGACAGCCTCCCGAGGGCCAATGAGCAGTTCTTC

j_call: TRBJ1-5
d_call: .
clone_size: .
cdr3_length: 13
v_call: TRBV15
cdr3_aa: CATSRLHDQPQHF
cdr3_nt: TGTGCCACCAGCAGGTTACATGATCAGCCCCAGCATTTT

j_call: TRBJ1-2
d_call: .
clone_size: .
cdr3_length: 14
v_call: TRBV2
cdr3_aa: CASSEWVLRGGYTF
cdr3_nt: TGTGCCAGCAGTGAATGGGTCCTCAGGGGCGGCTACACCTTC

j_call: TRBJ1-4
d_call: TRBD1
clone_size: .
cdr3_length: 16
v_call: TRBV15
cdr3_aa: CATSVFNRGREEKLFF
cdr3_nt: TGTGCCACCAGCGTCTTCAACAGGGGGCGTGAGGAAAAACTGTTTTTT

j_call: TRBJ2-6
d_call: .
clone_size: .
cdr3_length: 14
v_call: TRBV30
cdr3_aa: CAWSVSSGANVLTF
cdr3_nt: TGTGCCTGGAGTGTCTCCTCTGGGGCCAACGTCCTGACTTTC

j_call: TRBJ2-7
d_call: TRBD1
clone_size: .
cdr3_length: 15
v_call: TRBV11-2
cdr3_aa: CASSPDRSPRYEQYF
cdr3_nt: TGTGCCAGCAGCCCGGACAGGAGCCCCCGTTACGAGCAGTACTTC

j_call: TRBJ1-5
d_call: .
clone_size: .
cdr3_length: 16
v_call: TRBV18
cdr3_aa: CASSPPDSLSNQPQHF
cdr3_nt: TGTGCCAGCTCACCACCGGACAGCCTTAGCAATCAGCCCCAGCATTTT

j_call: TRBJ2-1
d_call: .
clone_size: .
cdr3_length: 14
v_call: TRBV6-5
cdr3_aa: CASSYAEGYNEQFF
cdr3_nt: TGTGCCAGCAGTTACGCGGAGGGGTACAATGAGCAGTTCTTC

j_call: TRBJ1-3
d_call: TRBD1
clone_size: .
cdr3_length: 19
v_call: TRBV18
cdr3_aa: CASSPEGTGILLSGNTIYF
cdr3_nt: TGTGCCAGCTCACCGGAAGGGACAGGGATACTCCTCTCTGGAAACACCATATATTTT

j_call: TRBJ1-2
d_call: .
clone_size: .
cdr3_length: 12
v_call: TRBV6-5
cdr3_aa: CASGSGGYGYTF
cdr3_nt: TGTGCCAGCGGTAGTGGAGGGTATGGCTACACCTTC

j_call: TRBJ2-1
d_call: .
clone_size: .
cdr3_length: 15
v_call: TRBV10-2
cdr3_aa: CASRAWGLEYNEQFF
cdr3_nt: TGCGCCAGCAGAGCCTGGGGACTGGAATACAATGAGCAGTTCTTC

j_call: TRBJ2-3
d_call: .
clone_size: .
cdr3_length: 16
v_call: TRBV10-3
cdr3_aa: CAISELGGLGTDTQYF
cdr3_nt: TGTGCCATCAGTGAGCTGGGGGGGCTGGGTACAGATACGCAGTATTTT

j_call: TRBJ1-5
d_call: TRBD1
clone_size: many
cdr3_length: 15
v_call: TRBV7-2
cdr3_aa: CASSARDSLLRPQHF
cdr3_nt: TGTGCCAGCAGTGCCCGGGACAGCCTTTTACGGCCCCAGCATTTT

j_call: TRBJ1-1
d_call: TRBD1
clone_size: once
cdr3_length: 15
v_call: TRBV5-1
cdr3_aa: CASSFTGVSNTEAFF
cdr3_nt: TGCGCCAGCAGCTTCACAGGGGTCTCGAACACTGAAGCTTTCTTT

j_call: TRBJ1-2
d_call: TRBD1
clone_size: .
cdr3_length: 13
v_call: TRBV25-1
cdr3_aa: CVPSGQGYHGYTF
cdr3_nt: TGTGTCCCATCGGGACAGGGTTATCATGGCTACACCTTC

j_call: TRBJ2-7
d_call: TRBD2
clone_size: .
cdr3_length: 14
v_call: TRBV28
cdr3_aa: CASNRLAGTYEQYF
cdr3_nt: TGTGCCAGCAACAGACTAGCGGGGACCTACGAGCAGTACTTC

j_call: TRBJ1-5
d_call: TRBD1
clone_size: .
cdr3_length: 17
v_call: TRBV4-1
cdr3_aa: CASSRGQGDWGNQPQHF
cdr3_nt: TGCGCCAGCAGCCGGGGACAGGGGGACTGGGGCAATCAGCCCCAGCATTTT

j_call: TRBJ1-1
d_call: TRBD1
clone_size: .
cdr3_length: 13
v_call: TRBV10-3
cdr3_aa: CAIVQQGADEAFF
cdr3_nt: TGTGCCATCGTACAACAGGGGGCTGATGAAGCTTTCTTT

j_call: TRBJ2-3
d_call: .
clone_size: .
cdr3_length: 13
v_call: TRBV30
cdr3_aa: CAWAPGGTDTQYF
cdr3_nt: TGTGCCTGGGCCCCCGGGGGCACAGATACGCAGTATTTT

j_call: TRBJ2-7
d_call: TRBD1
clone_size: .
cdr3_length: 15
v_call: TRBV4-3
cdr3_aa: CASSQGTGLSYEQYF
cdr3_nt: TGCGCCAGCAGCCAAGGGACAGGACTCTCCTACGAGCAGTACTTC

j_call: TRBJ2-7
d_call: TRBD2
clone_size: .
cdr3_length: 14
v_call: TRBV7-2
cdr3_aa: CASSRGGGTYEQYF
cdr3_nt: TGTGCCAGCAGCCGTGGCGGGGGAACCTACGAGCAGTACTTC

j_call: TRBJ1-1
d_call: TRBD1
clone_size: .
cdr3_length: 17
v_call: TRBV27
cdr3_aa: CASSSDGTGGLNTEAFF
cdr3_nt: TGTGCCAGCAGTTCTGATGGGACAGGGGGCTTGAACACTGAAGCTTTCTTT

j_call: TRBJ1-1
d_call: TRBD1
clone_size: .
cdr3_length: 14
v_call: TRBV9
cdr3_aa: CASSTTGMNTEAFF
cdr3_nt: TGTGCCAGCAGCACGACAGGGATGAACACTGAAGCTTTCTTT

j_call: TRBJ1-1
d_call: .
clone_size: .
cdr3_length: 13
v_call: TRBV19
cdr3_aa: CARHKKGFTEAFF
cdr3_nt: TGTGCCAGACACAAGAAGGGGTTCACTGAAGCTTTCTTT

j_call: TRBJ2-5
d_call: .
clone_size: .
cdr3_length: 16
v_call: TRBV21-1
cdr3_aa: CASSTEIGQVQETQYF
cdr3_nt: TGTGCCAGCAGCACTGAGATAGGCCAGGTTCAAGAGACCCAGTACTTC

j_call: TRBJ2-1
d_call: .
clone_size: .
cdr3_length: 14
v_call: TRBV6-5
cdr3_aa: CASSLASGVFHQFF
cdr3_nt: TGTGCCAGCAGTCTAGCTTCAGGGGTTTTTCATCAGTTCTTC

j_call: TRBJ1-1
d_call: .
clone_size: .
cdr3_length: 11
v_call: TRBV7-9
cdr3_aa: CASTLGVEAFF
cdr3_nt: TGTGCCAGCACCCTAGGGGTGGAAGCTTTCTTT

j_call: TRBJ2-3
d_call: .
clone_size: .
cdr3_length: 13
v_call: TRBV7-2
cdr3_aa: CASRRGGSNTQYF
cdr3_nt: TGTGCCAGCAGACGAGGTGGATCGAATACGCAGTATTTT

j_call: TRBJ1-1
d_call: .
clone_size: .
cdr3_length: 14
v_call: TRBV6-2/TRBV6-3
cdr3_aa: CASSQQVMNTEAFF
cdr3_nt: TGTGCCAGCAGTCAACAGGTCATGAACACTGAAGCTTTCTTT

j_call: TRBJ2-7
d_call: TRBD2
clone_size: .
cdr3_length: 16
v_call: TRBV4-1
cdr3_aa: CASSQGSSSGDYEQYF
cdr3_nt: TGCGCCAGCAGCCAAGGCTCTTCTAGCGGGGACTACGAGCAGTACTTC

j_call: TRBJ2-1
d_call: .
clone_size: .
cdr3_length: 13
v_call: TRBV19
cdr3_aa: CASSIPPNNEQFF
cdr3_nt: TGTGCCAGTAGTATACCCCCAAACAATGAGCAGTTCTTC

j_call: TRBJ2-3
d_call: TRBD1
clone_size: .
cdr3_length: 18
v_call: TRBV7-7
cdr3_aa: CASSHGAVGRGPADTQYF
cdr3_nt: TGTGCCAGCAGCCATGGGGCGGTGGGCAGGGGGCCGGCAGATACGCAGTATTTT

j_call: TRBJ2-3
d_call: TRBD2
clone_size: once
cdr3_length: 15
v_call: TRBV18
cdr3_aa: CASSRLAGRTDTQYF
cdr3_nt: TGTGCCAGCTCGCGACTAGCGGGGCGCACAGATACGCAGTATTTT

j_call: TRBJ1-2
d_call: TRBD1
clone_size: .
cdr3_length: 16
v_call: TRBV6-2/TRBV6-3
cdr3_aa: CASSYPDRGGSYGYTF
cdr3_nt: TGTGCCAGCAGTTATCCAGACAGGGGAGGAAGCTATGGCTACACCTTC

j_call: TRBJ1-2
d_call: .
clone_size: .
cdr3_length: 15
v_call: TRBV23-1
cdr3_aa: CASSQSDRRNYGYTF
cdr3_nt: TGCGCCAGCAGTCAATCAGACAGGAGGAACTATGGCTACACCTTC

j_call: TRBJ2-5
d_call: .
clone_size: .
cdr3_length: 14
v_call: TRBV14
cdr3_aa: CASSHAGARETQYF
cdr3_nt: TGTGCCAGCAGCCACGCTGGGGCGCGGGAGACCCAGTACTTC

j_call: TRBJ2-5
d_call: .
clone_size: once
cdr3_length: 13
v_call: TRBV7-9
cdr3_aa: CASTLNPSETQYF
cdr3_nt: TGTGCCAGCACCCTAAATCCCTCGGAGACCCAGTACTTC

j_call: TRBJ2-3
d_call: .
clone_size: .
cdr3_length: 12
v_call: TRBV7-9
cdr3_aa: CASSPSTDTQYF
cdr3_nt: TGTGCCAGCAGCCCCTCTACAGATACGCAGTATTTT

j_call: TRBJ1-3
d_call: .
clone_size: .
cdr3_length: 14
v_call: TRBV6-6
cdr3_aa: CASRDQGSGNTIYF
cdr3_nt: TGTGCCAGCAGGGATCAGGGATCTGGAAACACCATATATTTT

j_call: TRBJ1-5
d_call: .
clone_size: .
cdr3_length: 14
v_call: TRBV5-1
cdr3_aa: CASSLASGNQPQHF
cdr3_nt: TGCGCCAGCAGCTTGGCCTCAGGGAATCAGCCCCAGCATTTT

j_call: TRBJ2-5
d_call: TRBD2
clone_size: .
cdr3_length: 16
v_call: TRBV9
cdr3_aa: CASSPRGVAGAEAQYF
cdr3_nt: TGTGCCAGCAGCCCCCGAGGGGTAGCGGGGGCTGAGGCCCAGTACTTC

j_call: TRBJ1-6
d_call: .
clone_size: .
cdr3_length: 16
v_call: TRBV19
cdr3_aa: CASSIGEQLTNSPLHF
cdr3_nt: TGTGCCAGTAGTATAGGCGAACAACTAACAAATTCACCCCTCCACTTT

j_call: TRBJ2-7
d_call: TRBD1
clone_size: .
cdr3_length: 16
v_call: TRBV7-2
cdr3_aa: CASSLSSGDSSYEQYF
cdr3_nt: TGTGCCAGCAGCTTAAGCTCCGGGGACAGCTCCTACGAGCAGTACTTC

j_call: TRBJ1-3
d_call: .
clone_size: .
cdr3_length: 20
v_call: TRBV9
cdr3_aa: CASSDPPRLAPLSSGNTIYF
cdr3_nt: TGTGCCAGCAGCGACCCCCCCAGGTTGGCCCCTCTTAGCTCTGGAAACACCATATATTTT

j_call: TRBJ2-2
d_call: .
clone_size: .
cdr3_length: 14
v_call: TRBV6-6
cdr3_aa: CASRLEGSTGELFF
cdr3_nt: TGTGCCAGCCGCCTAGAGGGATCCACCGGGGAGCTGTTTTTT

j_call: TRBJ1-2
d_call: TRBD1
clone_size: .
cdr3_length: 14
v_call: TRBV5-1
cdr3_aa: CASSTDRGLYGYTF
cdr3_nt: TGCGCCAGCAGCACGGACAGGGGGCTCTATGGCTACACCTTC

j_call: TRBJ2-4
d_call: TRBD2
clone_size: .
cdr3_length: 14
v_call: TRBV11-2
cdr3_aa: CASSSTSGKNIQYF
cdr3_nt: TGTGCCAGCAGCTCGACTAGCGGCAAAAACATTCAGTACTTC